The count of the clone carrying this T cell receptor (beta chain) is one. The target antigen is unknown. This sample was taken from a study of tumor-infiltrating lymphocytes in localized non-small cell lung cancer. As for the study in general: From each patient, both tumor and uninvolved lung, non-adjacent to tumor, were sampled. Study results and caveats: Not all patients were TCR sequenced, owing to tissue quantity. TCRbeta sequencing showed higher T cell infiltration in tumors than uninvolved lung. T-cell fraction did not differ between immunotypes IM1 and IM2.

Clones were sequenced by immunoSEQ multiplex PCR, and TCRdb holds only the in-frame ones, with some missing. Here the sample spans 23,000 or so clones, approximately 64% being singletons. Between the trimmed V and J ends, which lost 4 bases and 3 bases, there was a span of 5 bases. The germline gives CDR1 SGHAT, CDR2 FQNNGV. CDR3 size: 12 residues. This receptor was identified in a human donor with non-small cell lung cancer. Sequencing was done on a sample of lung tumor tissue. The genes are TRBV11-2 and TRBJ2-3; D remains unclear. CDR3 region: CASSWATDTQYF. The CDR3 bases are TGTGCCAGCAGCTGGGCAACAGATACGCAGTATTTT.